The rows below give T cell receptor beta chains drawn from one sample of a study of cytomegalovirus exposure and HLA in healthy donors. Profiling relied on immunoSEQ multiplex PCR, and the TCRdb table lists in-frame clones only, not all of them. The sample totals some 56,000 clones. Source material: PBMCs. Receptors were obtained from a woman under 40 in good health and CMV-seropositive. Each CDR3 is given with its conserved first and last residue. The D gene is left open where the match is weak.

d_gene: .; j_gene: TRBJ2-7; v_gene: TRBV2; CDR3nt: TGTGCCAGCAGTGAATGGGGCCACTACGAGCAGTACTTC; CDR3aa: CASSEWGHYEQYF
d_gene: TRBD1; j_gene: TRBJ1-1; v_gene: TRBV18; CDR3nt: TGTGCCAGCTCTTCTCAGGGGGGTCGGAACACTGAAGCTTTCTTT; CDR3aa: CASSSQGGRNTEAFF
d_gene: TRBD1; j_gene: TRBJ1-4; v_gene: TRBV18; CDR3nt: TGTGCCAGCTCTTCCCGGGACAGAGAGGAAAAACTGTTTTTT; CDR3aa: CASSSRDREEKLFF
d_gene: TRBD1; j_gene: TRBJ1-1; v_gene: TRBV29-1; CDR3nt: TGCAGCGTTGAAAACAGGGGGTCCCTTGAAGCTTTCTTT; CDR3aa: CSVENRGSLEAFF
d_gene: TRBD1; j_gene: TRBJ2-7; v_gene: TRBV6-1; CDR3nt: TGTGCCACCCTGGACAGGTTGACCTACGAGCAGTACTTC; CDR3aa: CATLDRLTYEQYF
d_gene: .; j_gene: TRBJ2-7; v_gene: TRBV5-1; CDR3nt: TGCGCCAGCAGCTTGGTTCCCAGCTACGAGCAGTACTTC; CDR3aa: CASSLVPSYEQYF
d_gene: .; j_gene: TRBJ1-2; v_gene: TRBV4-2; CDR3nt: TGTGCCAGCAGCCAGGGGTCAGGGATATCGCGATCTAACTATGGCTACACCTTC; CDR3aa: CASSQGSGISRSNYGYTF
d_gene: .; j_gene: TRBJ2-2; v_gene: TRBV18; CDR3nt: TGTGCCAGCTCACCAAGGAGGGAGTGGGGCACCGGGGAGCTGTTTTTT; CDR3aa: CASSPRREWGTGELFF
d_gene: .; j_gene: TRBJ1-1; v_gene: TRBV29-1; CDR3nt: TGCAGGGTGGGGGGACGTGGCACTGAAGCTTTCTTT; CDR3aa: CRVGGRGTEAFF
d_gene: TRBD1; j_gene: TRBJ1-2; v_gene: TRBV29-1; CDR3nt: TGCAGCGTTGAGGACAGGGGAGGGTATGGCTACACCTTC; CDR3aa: CSVEDRGGYGYTF
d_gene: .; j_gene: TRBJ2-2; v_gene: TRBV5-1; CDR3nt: TGCGCCAGCAAGGCGAGATGGGACAACACGAACACCGGGGAGCTGTTTTTT; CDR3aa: CASKARWDNTNTGELFF
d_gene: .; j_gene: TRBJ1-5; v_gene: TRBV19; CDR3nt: TGTGCCAGCCACCAACAGGTAAATCAGCCCCAGCATTTT; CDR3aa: CASHQQVNQPQHF
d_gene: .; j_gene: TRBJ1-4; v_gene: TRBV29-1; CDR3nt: TGCAGCGTTGATGTAGGGCGGGGAGAAAAACTGTTTTTT; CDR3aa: CSVDVGRGEKLFF
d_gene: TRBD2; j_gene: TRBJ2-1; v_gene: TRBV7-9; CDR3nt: TGTGCCAGCAGCCCTAGCGGCCACAATGAGCAGTTCTTC; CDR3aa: CASSPSGHNEQFF
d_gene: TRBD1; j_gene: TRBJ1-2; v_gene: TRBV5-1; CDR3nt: TGCGCCAGCAGCTCCCGGGACAGGGGCACAGAAGGCTACACCTTC; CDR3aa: CASSSRDRGTEGYTF
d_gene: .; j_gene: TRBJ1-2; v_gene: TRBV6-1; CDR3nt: TGTGCCAGCAGTGAACTTAGGGGAGGCTACACCTTC; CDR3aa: CASSELRGGYTF
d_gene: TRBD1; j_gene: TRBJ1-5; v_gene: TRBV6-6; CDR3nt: TGTGCCAGCAGCTCTGCGACAGGGCGGTACCAGCCCCAGCATTTT; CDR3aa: CASSSATGRYQPQHF
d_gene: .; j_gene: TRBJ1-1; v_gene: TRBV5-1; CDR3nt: TGCGCCAGCAGTCTACAGGGTGGCACTGAAGCTTTCTTT; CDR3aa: CASSLQGGTEAFF
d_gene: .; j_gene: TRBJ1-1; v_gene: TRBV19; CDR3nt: TGTGCCAGTAACGATCCCCTCCGGACTAAGCGAAACACTGAAGCTTTCTTT; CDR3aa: CASNDPLRTKRNTEAFF
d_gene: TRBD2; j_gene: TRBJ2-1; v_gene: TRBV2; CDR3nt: TGTGCCAGCAGAAGGACTAGCGGGAGGAATGAGCAGTTCTTC; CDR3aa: CASRRTSGRNEQFF
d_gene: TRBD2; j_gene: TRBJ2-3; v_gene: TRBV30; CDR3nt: TGTGCCTGGCAAAAATCCCTAAGCGGGGGCATCACAGATACGCAGTATTTT; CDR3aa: CAWQKSLSGGITDTQYF
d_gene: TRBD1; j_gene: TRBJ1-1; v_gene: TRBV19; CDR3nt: TGTGCCAGTAGTATCTTTCTGGAGGGGGCGAGAATCAACACTGAAGCTTTCTTT; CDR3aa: CASSIFLEGARINTEAFF
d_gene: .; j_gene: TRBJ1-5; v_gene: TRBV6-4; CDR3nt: TGTGCCAGCAACTTTGCTTGGCAGGGCAATCAGCCCCAGCATTTT; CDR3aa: CASNFAWQGNQPQHF
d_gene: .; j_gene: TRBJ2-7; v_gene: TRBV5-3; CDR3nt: TGTGCCAGAAGCTTCTACCTAGCCCCTACCTACGAGCAGTACTTC; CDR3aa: CARSFYLAPTYEQYF
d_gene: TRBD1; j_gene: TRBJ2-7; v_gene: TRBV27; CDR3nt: TGTGCCAGCAGTTTGGGACAGCCCTACGAGCAGTACTTC; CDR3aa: CASSLGQPYEQYF
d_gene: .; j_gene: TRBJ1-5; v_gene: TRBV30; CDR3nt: TGTGCCTGGAGTGTTTCCGGCAATCAGCCCCAGCATTTT; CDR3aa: CAWSVSGNQPQHF
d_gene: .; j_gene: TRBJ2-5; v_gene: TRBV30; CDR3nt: TGTGCCTGGAGTCTGCGGGGACAAGAGACCCAGTACTTC; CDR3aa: CAWSLRGQETQYF
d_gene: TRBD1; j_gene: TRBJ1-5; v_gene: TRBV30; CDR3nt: TGTGCCTGGAGTGGGGGGACAGGGGTTAATCAGCCCCAGCATTTT; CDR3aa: CAWSGGTGVNQPQHF
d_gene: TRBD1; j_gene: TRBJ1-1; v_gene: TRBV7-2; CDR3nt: TGTGCCAGCAGTTTGGACAGGGAAGTACCTAAAGCTTTCTTT; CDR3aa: CASSLDREVPKAFF
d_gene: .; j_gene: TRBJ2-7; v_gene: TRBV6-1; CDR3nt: TGTGCCAGCGAGAACTCCTACGAGCAGTACTTC; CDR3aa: CASENSYEQYF
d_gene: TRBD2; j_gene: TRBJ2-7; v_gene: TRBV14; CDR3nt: TGTGCCAGCAGCCAGGACCTCGGACTAGCGTCCTACGAGCAGTACTTC; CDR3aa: CASSQDLGLASYEQYF
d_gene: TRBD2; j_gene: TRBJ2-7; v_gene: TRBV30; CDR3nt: TGTGCCTGGACGAATTCCAGGACTAGCGTTTTCGGCTACGAGCAGTACTTC; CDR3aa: CAWTNSRTSVFGYEQYF
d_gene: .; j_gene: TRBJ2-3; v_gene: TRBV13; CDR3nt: TGTGCCAGCAGCTTATCGGGCACAGATACGCAGTATTTT; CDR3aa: CASSLSGTDTQYF
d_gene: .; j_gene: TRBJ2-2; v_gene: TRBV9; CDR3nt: TGTGCCAGCAGCGGGCACCGGGGGGCGGGTACCGGGGAGCTGTTTTTT; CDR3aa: CASSGHRGAGTGELFF
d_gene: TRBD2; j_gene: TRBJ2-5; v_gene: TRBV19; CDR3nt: TGTGCCAGTAGTGCCGGGACTAGCGGGCGCGGAGAGACCCAGTACTTC; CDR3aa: CASSAGTSGRGETQYF
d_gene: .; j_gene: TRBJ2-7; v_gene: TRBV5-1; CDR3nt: TGCGCCAGCAGCCCGGGTTACGAGCAGTACTTC; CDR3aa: CASSPGYEQYF
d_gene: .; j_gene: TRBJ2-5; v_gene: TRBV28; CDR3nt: TGTGCCAGCAGCGGTGGGGCCCAAGAGACCCAGTACTTC; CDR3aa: CASSGGAQETQYF
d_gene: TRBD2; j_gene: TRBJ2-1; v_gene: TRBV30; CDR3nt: TGTGCCTGGAGTTTACTAGCGGAAAATGAGCAGTTCTTC; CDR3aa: CAWSLLAENEQFF
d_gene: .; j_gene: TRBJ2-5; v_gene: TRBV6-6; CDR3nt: TGTGCCAGCAGTCCAGGAAGTGGAGAGACCCAGTACTTC; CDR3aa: CASSPGSGETQYF